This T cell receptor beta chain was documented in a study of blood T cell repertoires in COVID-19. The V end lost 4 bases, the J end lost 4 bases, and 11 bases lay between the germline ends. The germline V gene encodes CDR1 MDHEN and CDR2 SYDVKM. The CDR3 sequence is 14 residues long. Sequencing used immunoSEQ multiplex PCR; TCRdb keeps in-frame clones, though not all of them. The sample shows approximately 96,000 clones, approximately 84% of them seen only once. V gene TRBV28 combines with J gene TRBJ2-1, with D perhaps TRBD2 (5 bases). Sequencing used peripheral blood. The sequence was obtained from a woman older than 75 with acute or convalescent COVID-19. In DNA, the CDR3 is TGTGCCAGCAGTTCCGGGGAGACGTACAATGAGCAGTTCTTC. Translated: CASSSGETYNEQFF.